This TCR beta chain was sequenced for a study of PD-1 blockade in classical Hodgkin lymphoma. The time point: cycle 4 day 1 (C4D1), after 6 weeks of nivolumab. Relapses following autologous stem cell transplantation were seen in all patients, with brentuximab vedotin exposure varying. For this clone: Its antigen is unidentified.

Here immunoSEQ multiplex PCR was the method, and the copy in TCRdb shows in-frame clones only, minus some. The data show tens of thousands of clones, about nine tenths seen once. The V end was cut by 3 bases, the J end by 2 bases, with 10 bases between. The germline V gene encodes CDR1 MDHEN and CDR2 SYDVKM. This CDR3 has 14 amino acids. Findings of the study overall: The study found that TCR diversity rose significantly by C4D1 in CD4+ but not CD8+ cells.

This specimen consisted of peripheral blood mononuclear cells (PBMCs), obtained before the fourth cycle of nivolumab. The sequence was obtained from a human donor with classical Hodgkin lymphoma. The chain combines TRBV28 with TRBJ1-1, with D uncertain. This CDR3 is CASSLEGSNTEAFF. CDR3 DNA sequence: TGTGCCAGCAGTTTGGAGGGATCTAACACTGAAGCTTTCTTT.